The 27 T cell receptor beta chains in this list originate from one sample, sequenced in a study of cytomegalovirus exposure and HLA in healthy donors (dated by TCRdb to 2015 to 2018). The library was prepared using the immunoSEQ multiplex PCR assay. The multiplex PCR relied on a mix of 60 forward primers for TCR Vbeta segments and 13 reverse primers for TCR Jbeta segments. TCRdb holds this immuneACCESS table with in-frame rearrangements only. Some clones are missing; in checked studies, unresolved V genes explain under half, and the rest has no known cause. This sample holds 220,000 or so clones; approximately 79% were observed only once. The ten largest clones represent roughly 1.6% of the sample. The source material was PBMCs. These receptors were taken from a man aged 50-60 years in good health and CMV-seronegative.

The chain is built from TRBV6-5 and TRBJ1-1, with TRBD1 as a possible D gene (5 bases). The V gene's germline CDR1 is MNHEY and CDR2 SVGAGI. V was cut by 5 bases and J by 4 bases, with 14 bases left in between. The CDR3 spans 14 residues. CDR3 in amino acids: CASSTGGRSTEAFF. The CDR3 DNA follows: TGTGCCAGCAGTACGGGGGGAAGGAGCACTGAAGCTTTCTTT.

The V gene is TRBV5-4, the J gene TRBJ2-5; TRBD1 aligns across 9 bases. The CDR3 loop spans 13 amino acids. The V gene end was trimmed by 10 bases and the J gene end by 5 bases; junction bases not matched to a gene: 9. The germline V gene has CDR1 SGHNT and CDR2 YYREEE (reference sequence). The DNA of the CDR3 is TGTGCCTCCTCGGACAGGGGCTTGGAGACCCAGTACTTC. Translation gives CASSDRGLETQYF.

This chain joins TRBV5-1 and TRBJ1-4, with 11 bases matching TRBD1. Germline-derived CDR1 and CDR2 are SGHRS and YFSETQ. V lost 2 bases and J lost 8; bases outside the gene matches: 8. The CDR3 is made up of 16 amino acids. This chain's CDR3 is CASSFGGQGDGEKLFF. CDR3 nucleotides: TGCGCCAGCAGCTTTGGGGGACAGGGGGACGGCGAAAAACTGTTTTTT.

The CDR3 sequence: CASSPGTSGRREETQYF. The CDR3 nucleotides are TGTGCCAGCAGCCCTGGGACTAGCGGGAGGCGCGAAGAGACCCAGTACTTC. V and J are TRBV9 and TRBJ2-5; 15 bases line up with TRBD2. The V and J ends lost 4 bases and 3 bases, in that order; junction bases with no gene match: 7. This CDR3 comprises 17 residues. From germline, CDR1 is SGDLS and CDR2 YYNGEE. Based on the CDR3 plus reference TRBV9 and TRBJ2-5, the full variable domain is DSGVTQTPKHLITATGQRVTLRCSPRSGDLSVYWYQQSLDQGLQFLIQYYNGEERAKGNILERFSAQQFPDLHSELNLSSLELGDSALYFCASSPGTSGRREETQYFGPGTRLLVL.

The J gene is TRBJ1-1, the V gene TRBV4-1; D call uncertain. The CDR3 runs to 14 residues. Trimming shortened V by 0 bases and J by 5 bases, and 10 bases separated the two germline ends. Germline V gives CDR1 MGHRA, CDR2 YSYEKL. The CDR3 spells CASSQDHGSTEAFF. The DNA of the CDR3 is TGCGCCAGCAGCCAAGATCACGGGTCTACTGAAGCTTTCTTT.

This clone has only a few counts. In DNA form, the CDR3 reads TGTGCCAGCAGCTTAGACGGGACTAGCGGGAGTAATAATGAGCAGTTCTTC. Translating it yields CASSLDGTSGSNNEQFF. The rearrangement uses TRBV11-1 and TRBJ2-1; 14 nucleotides align to TRBD2. The CDR3 extends over 17 amino acids. The V segment lost 1 base and the J segment 7 bases; nucleotides outside the gene matches: 6. CDR1 SGHAT and CDR2 FQDESV come from the germline V gene (reference sequence).

V is TRBV23-1 and J is TRBJ2-7, with TRBD1 as a possible D gene (5 bases). TRBV23-1 is an open reading frame, and its role is uncertain. The CDR3 has 16 residues. Trimming removed 0 bases from V and 5 bases from J, with 17 bases in between. CDR3 in amino acids: CASSQSVGRAPNEQYF. Here the CDR3 DNA reads TGCGCCAGCAGTCAATCGGTCGGCAGGGCACCCAACGAGCAGTACTTC.

The V call is TRBV11-1, the J call TRBJ1-2, with TRBD1 as a possible D gene (5 bases). The CDR3 is 12 amino acids. The germline V gene encodes CDR1 SGHAT and CDR2 FQDESV (reference sequence). Between the trimmed V and J ends, which lost 1 base and 5 bases, there was a span of 5 bases. CDR3 coding DNA: TGTGCCAGCAGCTTAGAGGGGTATGGCTACACCTTC. It codes for CASSLEGYGYTF.

This clone was counted a few times. V usage is TRBV9 and J usage is TRBJ2-7, with 7 bases matching TRBD1. The V gene's germline CDR1 is SGDLS and CDR2 YYNGEE. The CDR3 is made up of 13 amino acids. Losses at the gene ends were 2 bases for V and 4 bases for J; bases not matched to a gene: 3. Written as DNA, the CDR3 is TGTGCCAGCAGCGTCGCCAGGGGGTACGAGCAGTACTTC. This sequence encodes CASSVARGYEQYF.

This clone has more than one count but fewer than ten. The genes are TRBV18 and TRBJ2-5; a weak D match, TRBD1 (6 bases). With 1 base removed from V and 3 bases from J, the gap between germline ends came to 9 bases. CDR1 is KGHSH and CDR2 is LQKENI in the germline V gene. This CDR3 region has 14 residues. CDR3 coding DNA: TGTGCCAGCTCACCACGGAGGACAGAAGAGACCCAGTACTTC. Its protein is CASSPRRTEETQYF.

There are a few counts of this clone. The rearrangement uses TRBV7-9 and TRBJ1-6; tentative D call: TRBD1 (5 bases). V lost 8 bases and J lost 9, with 11 bases in between. The CDR3 is 12 residues long. Germline lookup yields CDR1 SEHNR and CDR2 FQNEAQ (reference sequence). The CDR3 loop reads CASSEGLSPLHF. CDR3 sequence (DNA): TGTGCCAGCTCGGAGGGGCTTTCACCCCTCCACTTT.

This sequence joins TRBV6-5 and TRBJ2-2; TRBD2 aligns across 9 bases. V was pared by 6 bases and J by 4 bases, with 6 bases of the junction left unmatched. Germline V gene lookup returns CDR1 MNHEY and CDR2 SVGAGI. This CDR3 region has 15 residues. The CDR3 DNA is TGTGCCAGCAGCCGACTAGCGGCGAGCACCGGGGAGCTGTTTTTT. This sequence encodes CASSRLAASTGELFF.

The CDR3 spells CASSEDGGSYEQYF. Here the CDR3 DNA reads TGTGCCAGCAGTGAAGACGGCGGGAGCTACGAGCAGTACTTC. The V call is TRBV6-1, the J call TRBJ2-7; 7 nucleotides align to TRBD2. There are 14 residues in the CDR3. Germline V gives CDR1 MNHNS, CDR2 SASEGT. With 1 base clipped from V and 3 bases from J, the junction kept 3 bases outside the gene matches.

This chain's CDR3 is CASSLDGKGNEQFF. In nucleotides, the CDR3 is TGTGCCAGCAGCTTGGACGGGAAGGGCAATGAGCAGTTCTTC. J is TRBJ2-1 and V is TRBV5-6; D possibly corresponds to TRBD2 (5 bases). The CDR3 covers 14 residues. Deletions cut 0 bases from V and 6 bases from J, with 10 bases between. Germline assignment: CDR1 SGHDT and CDR2 YYEEEE.

The chain couples TRBV5-5 to TRBJ2-1, with unresolved D. This CDR3 spans 14 amino acids. Germline V lookup: CDR1 SGHKS, CDR2 YYEKEE (reference sequence). V dropped 4 bases and J dropped 9 bases, with 17 bases sitting between them. In nucleotides, the CDR3 is TGTGCCAGCAGCCAAAGGCACGAGCGCGGTGAGCAGTTCTTC. This encodes CASSQRHERGEQFF.

The V gene is TRBV29-1, the J gene TRBJ2-7, with TRBD2 identical over 7 bases. Germline lookup yields CDR1 SQVTM and CDR2 ANQGSEA. The CDR3 is 12 residues long. Trimming at V came to 2 bases and at J to 6 bases, leaving 4 bases not matched to a gene. CDR3 sequence: CSVEMASGEQYF. CDR3 coding DNA: TGCAGCGTTGAAATGGCTAGCGGCGAGCAGTACTTC.

The chain has TRBV6-1 and TRBJ2-7, with 8 bases lining up with TRBD1. The V segment lost 4 bases and the J segment 4 bases; nucleotides outside the gene matches: 6. The CDR3 covers 14 residues. Germline loops: CDR1 MNHNS, CDR2 SASEGT. CDR3 DNA sequence: TGTGCCAGCAGTGCACCGGGACAGGATTACGAGCAGTACTTC. As protein: CASSAPGQDYEQYF.

V is TRBV4-1 and J is TRBJ1-1; 7 nucleotides line up with TRBD1. The CDR3 loop spans 15 amino acids. The V gene's germline CDR1 is MGHRA and CDR2 YSYEKL. V lost 2 bases and J lost 3; bases outside the gene matches: 6. CDR3 residues: CASSQRQGPDTEAFF. CDR3 coding DNA: TGCGCCAGCAGCCAACGACAGGGACCCGACACTGAAGCTTTCTTT.

The V call is TRBV4-1, the J call TRBJ2-3, with 7 bases aligning to TRBD2. V dropped 5 bases and J dropped 4; count of bases not matched to a gene: 6. CDR1 and CDR2 from the germline V gene are MGHRA and YSYEKL. The CDR3 sequence is 14 residues long. The CDR3 here is CASSLGGTADTQYF. The CDR3 nucleotides read TGCGCCAGCAGCTTGGGGGGGACGGCAGATACGCAGTATTTT.

This chain connects TRBV10-3 to TRBJ2-7, with TRBD2 identical over 8 bases. J gave up 2 bases and V 10 bases, and 10 bases lay outside the gene matches. The CDR3 loop spans 14 amino acids. The V gene's germline CDR1 is ENHRY and CDR2 SYGVKD. This chain's CDR3 is CATGATGGPYEQYF. The CDR3 DNA is TGTGCCACAGGGGCTACGGGAGGGCCCTACGAGCAGTACTTC.

The genes are TRBV19 and TRBJ2-3, with TRBD2 matching 11 bases. Germline V gives CDR1 LNHDA, CDR2 SQIVND (reference sequence). CDR3 length: 15 residues. V was pared by 5 bases and J by 4 bases, with 5 bases of the junction left unmatched. For the CDR3, the DNA is TGTGCCAGTAGTTCGCTAGCGGGAGGCCCAGATACGCAGTATTTT. It translates to CASSSLAGGPDTQYF.

The CDR3 protein is CAWSVQGYNSPLHF. Here the CDR3 DNA reads TGTGCCTGGAGTGTACAGGGATATAATTCACCCCTCCACTTT. The chain has TRBV30 and TRBJ1-6; maybe TRBD1 (6 bases). V was shortened by 0 bases and J by 4 bases, with 7 bases between the two germline ends. The germline V gene has CDR1 GTSNPN and CDR2 SVGIG (reference sequence). This CDR3 is 14 amino acids long.

This clone was seen only a few times. The V gene is TRBV12-2, the J gene TRBJ2-3; the D call TRBD2 from the table was never checked on the DNA. TRBV12-2 is annotated as a pseudogene. There are 19 residues in the CDR3. The CDR3 is CASRSLEVTSAESTDTQYF. The CDR3 DNA reads TGTGCAAGTCGCTCATTAGAGGTAACTAGCGCCGAATCCACAGATACGCAGTATTTT.

This clone has a single count. This sequence joins TRBV9 and TRBJ2-1; TRBD2 aligns across 7 bases. The CDR3 has 14 residues. Germline CDR1 reads SGDLS; CDR2 reads YYNGEE. The junction had 6 bases not matched to a gene; V was cut back by 3 bases and J by 6 bases. The CDR3 loop is CASSESGGGNEQFF. DNA of the CDR3: TGTGCCAGCAGCGAGAGCGGCGGGGGCAATGAGCAGTTCTTC.

CDR3: CASSEGDRGFHETQYF. The CDR3 bases are TGTGCCAGCAGCGAAGGGGACAGGGGATTTCACGAGACCCAGTACTTC. This sequence joins TRBV13 and TRBJ2-5; TRBD1 aligns across 10 bases. V dropped 5 bases and J dropped 5; count of bases not matched to a gene: 11. CDR3 length equals 16 residues. Germline loops: CDR1 PRHDT, CDR2 FYEKMQ (reference sequence).

The V gene is TRBV5-1, the J gene TRBJ1-3, with a possible D match to TRBD1 (5 bases). V was clipped by 0 bases and J by 0 bases, with 10 bases between them. Germline loops: CDR1 SGHRS, CDR2 YFSETQ. The CDR3 has 16 residues. Here the CDR3 DNA reads TGCGCCAGCAGCTTGGTAGGGGCATACTCTGGAAACACCATATATTTT. Translation: CASSLVGAYSGNTIYF. Looking up the rest from reference TRBV5-1 and TRBJ1-3 gives the full variable domain: KAGVTQTPRYLIKTRGQQVTLSCSPISGHRSVSWYQQTPGQGLQFLFEYFSETQRNKGNFPGRFSGRQFSNSRSEMNVSTLELGDSALYLCASSLVGAYSGNTIYFGEGSWLTVV.

This chain joins TRBV6-1 and TRBJ2-3; 8 nucleotides match TRBD2. Unmatched junction bases numbered 12, after V lost 7 bases and J lost 6 bases. CDR1 and CDR2 from the germline V gene are MNHNS and SASEGT. The CDR3 sequence is 15 residues long. The CDR3 sequence is CASIGLASWVDTQYF. The CDR3 nucleotides read TGTGCCAGCATAGGACTAGCAAGTTGGGTGGATACGCAGTATTTT.